This TCR beta chain was captured by sequencing in a study of vaccination effects on CD4 cells after COVID-19. The assay was immunoSEQ multiplex PCR, and TCRdb's table has in-frame clones only and misses some. This sample yields around 83,000 clones, of which about 70% are seen a single time; about 1.7% belongs to the top ten. In the case of this clone: The antigen remains unidentified.

The study, taken as a whole, reports: Researchers reported few convalescent patients and no early post-infection timepoints in the study. Only a single clone (1 of 255 vaccine-induced clones in healthy vaccinees) cross-reacted with common cold coronaviruses.

This CDR3 has 14 amino acids. V was clipped by 7 bases and J by 2 bases; unmatched bases: 4. Germline values: CDR1 SNHLY, CDR2 FYNNEI. ViraFEST expansion of antigen-specific CD4+ T cells with viral peptide pools preceded sequencing. Following culture for around 10 days, CD4+ T cells were isolated. At days 3 and 7, half of the medium was exchanged for IL-2 medium. The chain uses TRBV2 and TRBJ1-4, with 7 nucleotides matching TRBD1. The sample consisted of CD4+ T cells from PBMCs cultured with HCoV-229E spike peptides, taken before COVID-19 vaccination. This TCR derives from a human donor who received a COVID-19 vaccine. For the CDR3, the DNA is TGTGCCAGCAAGAGGGGGCTTACTAATGAAAAACTGTTTTTT. Translation: CASKRGLTNEKLFF.